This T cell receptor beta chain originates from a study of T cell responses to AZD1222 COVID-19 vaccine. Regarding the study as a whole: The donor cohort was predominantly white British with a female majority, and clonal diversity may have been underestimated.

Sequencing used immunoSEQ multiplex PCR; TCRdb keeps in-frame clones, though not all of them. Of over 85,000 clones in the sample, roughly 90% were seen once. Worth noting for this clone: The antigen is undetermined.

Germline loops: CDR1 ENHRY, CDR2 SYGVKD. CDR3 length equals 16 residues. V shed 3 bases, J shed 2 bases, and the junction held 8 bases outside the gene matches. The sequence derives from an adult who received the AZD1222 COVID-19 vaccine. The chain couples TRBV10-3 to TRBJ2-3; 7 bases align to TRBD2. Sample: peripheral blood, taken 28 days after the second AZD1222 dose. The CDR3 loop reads CAISDPTSVYTDTQYF. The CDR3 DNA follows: TGTGCCATCAGTGACCCCACTAGCGTTTACACAGATACGCAGTATTTT.